This T cell receptor (beta chain) was captured in a study of identical twins. After removal of 5 bases from V and 0 bases from J, the junction contained 5 bases not matched to a gene. This CDR3 comprises 16 residues. This clonotype has only a few counts. Each CDR3 protein is one row after TCRdb ran MiXCR on the 5' RACE reads. The repertoire has around 500,000 distinct CDR3 sequences, approximately 15% of them found once; the top ten carry approximately 0.52%. Healthy Caucasians alone served as donors. In addition, the sample was reused for a study of yellow fever vaccine responses in identical twins.

J is TRBJ1-5 and V is TRBV12-3 or TRBV12-4; 9 nucleotides align to TRBD1. The sequenced sample was CD4+ T cells sorted from blood. The receptor was derived from a woman aged 18-29 years in good health. The CDR3 DNA is TGTGCCAGCAGTAACACAGGGGGCCGTAGCAATCAGCCCCAGCATTTT. Protein product: CASSNTGGRSNQPQHF.